This T cell receptor (beta chain) was captured by sequencing in a study of shared clonotypes between healthy human individuals. The study's findings and limits: Exclusively blood specimens were collected; tissue repertoires likely differ. Unshared clonotypes carried lower generation probabilities than those common to all four donors.

Original handling: Junction-only sequences without quality scores were provided by ImmunoSEQ, so filtering was different. Some clones are missing from TCRdb's copy, which holds only in-frame ones; the method was immunoSEQ multiplex PCR. The V and J calls and clone size were taken over from that table, and D and trimming were inferred from the DNA. Altogether around 1.4 million clones are present, roughly 98.5% being singletons, with the ten largest covering 0.36%. Germline V gene sequence: CDR1 SGHNT, CDR2 YYREEE (reference sequence). The J segment lost 3 bases and the V segment lost 7 bases, leaving 8 bases of the junction unmatched. The CDR3 has 17 amino acids. Points on this clone: Its antigen is unknown.

The sequencing input was naive CD4+ T cells sorted from blood. Subset reported: CD45RA+ positively selected. This chain joins TRBV5-4 and TRBJ2-2, with TRBD2 identical over 14 bases. The sequence came from a man aged 25 to 40 in good health. The CDR3 DNA reads TGTGCCAGCCGCGGACTAGCGGGAGGATATGACACCGGGGAGCTGTTTTTT. Encoded protein: CASRGLAGGYDTGELFF.